This T cell receptor (beta chain) was documented in a study of blood T cell repertoires in COVID-19. On the study more broadly: The cDNA or gDNA used as material had been derived from T cells, B-cell-depleted T cells, or PBMCs.

Profiling relied on immunoSEQ multiplex PCR, and the TCRdb table lists in-frame clones only, not all of them. The sample holds 150,000 to 200,000 clones, around nine tenths seen once. The germline V gene has CDR1 SGDLS and CDR2 YYNGEE. Trimming took 4 bases from V and 3 from J; bases not matched to a gene: 5. The CDR3 covers 15 residues. The TCR was taken from a human donor in a cohort sampled during active COVID-19. J is TRBJ2-1 and V is TRBV9; 9 nucleotides agree with TRBD2. Sequenced sample: peripheral blood. Written as DNA, the CDR3 is TGTGCCAGCAGCCTTAGCGGGAGTAGCTACAATGAGCAGTTCTTC. It encodes CASSLSGSSYNEQFF.